A single T cell receptor (beta chain) is shown here with its context. The V gene lost 0 bases and the J gene lost 3 bases, with 15 bases spanning the gap. Germline V gene sequence: CDR1 GTSNPN, CDR2 SVGIG (reference sequence). The CDR3 covers 16 residues. This record comes from a study of blood T cell repertoires in COVID-19. Measured with immunoSEQ multiplex PCR; TCRdb has only the in-frame clones, and not every one. Among roughly 200,000 clones listed, about nine tenths were seen once. The chain recombines TRBV30 with TRBJ1-3; unclear D gene. This TCR derives from a man in his 70s with acute or convalescent COVID-19. Sequenced material: peripheral blood. CDR3 bases: TGTGCCTGGAGTGTACCGAGGGAAAGGGTTGGAAACACCATATATTTT. It specifies CAWSVPRERVGNTIYF. Full variable domain (remainder filled in from reference TRBV30 and TRBJ1-3): SQTIHQWPATLVQPVGSPLSLECTVEGTSNPNLYWYRQAAGRGLQLLFYSVGIGQISSEVPQNLSASRPQDRQFILSSKKLLLSDSGFYLCAWSVPRERVGNTIYFGEGSWLTVV.